This is a list of T cell receptor beta chains from one sample in a study of blood T cell repertoires in COVID-19. Libraries were prepared by immunoSEQ multiplex PCR; TCRdb keeps only in-frame clonotypes and omits some of them. The data hold 140,000 or so clones, with about 86% observed a single time. Sequenced sample: peripheral blood. These receptors all stem from a woman older than 75 with acute or convalescent COVID-19. Each CDR3 is given with its conserved first and last residue. A D gene is named only where the DNA matches it firmly. Clone size is shown for a subset of rows, as once, few, many or a class of expanded clone.

size	V	D	length	J	DNA	CDR3
NA	TRBV11-2	NA	14	TRBJ1-4	TGTGCCAGCAGCTTATGGGGGCTTAATGAAAAACTGTTTTTT	CASSLWGLNEKLFF
NA	TRBV27	TRBD2	15	TRBJ2-4	TGTGCCAGCAGTGTCATAGCGGGGGGGCCGGGCATTCAGTACTTC	CASSVIAGGPGIQYF
NA	TRBV5-1	NA	15	TRBJ2-6	TGCGCCAGCAGCTTCGAGGGCTCTGGGGCCAACGTCCTGACTTTC	CASSFEGSGANVLTF
NA	TRBV6-1	NA	15	TRBJ1-2	TGTGCCAGCAGTGAGGCGCGGACAGATAACTATGGCTACACCTTC	CASSEARTDNYGYTF
NA	TRBV3-1/TRBV3-2	NA	14	TRBJ1-4	TGTGCCAGCAGCCAGGGCAGGGTGAATGAAAAACTGTTTTTT	CASSQGRVNEKLFF
NA	TRBV5-6	TRBD1	17	TRBJ1-2	TGTGCCAGCAGCTTGGGCCTGGGACAGGTACGGAACTATGGCTACACCTTC	CASSLGLGQVRNYGYTF
once	TRBV19	TRBD1	17	TRBJ1-1	TGTGCCAGTAGTATAGGCCGGGACAGCGAAAGGGGCACTGAAGCTTTCTTT	CASSIGRDSERGTEAFF
NA	TRBV18	NA	14	TRBJ2-7	TGTGCCAGCTCACCACCCGACAGGCCCCACGAGCAGTACTTC	CASSPPDRPHEQYF
NA	TRBV6-6	TRBD1	14	TRBJ1-2	TGTGCCAGCAGTTACTCAGGGGGCGACTATGGCTACACCTTC	CASSYSGGDYGYTF
NA	TRBV28	NA	14	TRBJ1-1	TGTGCCAGCAGTTTACGTCAGGGGAGTATGGAAGCTTTCTTT	CASSLRQGSMEAFF
NA	TRBV19	NA	15	TRBJ2-6	TGTGCCAGTAGCAATACGGGTGGTGGGGCCAACGTCCTGACTTTC	CASSNTGGGANVLTF
NA	TRBV19	NA	15	TRBJ2-7	TGTGCCAGTAGTATCATTGAACAGGGATATCGAGAGCAGTACTTC	CASSIIEQGYREQYF
few	TRBV7-9	NA	18	TRBJ1-3	TGTGCCAGCAGCACACCTCAGGGAGGACAAGGCTCTGGAAACACCATATATTTT	CASSTPQGGQGSGNTIYF
NA	TRBV5-4	NA	11	TRBJ1-1	TGTGCCAGCAGCTCTTACACTGAAGCTTTCTTT	CASSSYTEAFF
NA	TRBV27	TRBD1	14	TRBJ1-2	TGTGCCAGCAGTCCCGGGACAGGTCTTTATGGCTACACCTTC	CASSPGTGLYGYTF
NA	TRBV5-3	TRBD2	15	TRBJ2-7	TGTGCCAGAAGCTTGGGACTAGCGGGGTCCTACGAGCAGTACTTC	CARSLGLAGSYEQYF
NA	TRBV11-1	NA	15	TRBJ2-4	TGTGCCAGCAGCTCCTCGGTGGTAGCCAAAAACATTCAGTACTTC	CASSSSVVAKNIQYF